The 24 T cell receptor beta chains below were found in one sample sequenced in a study of blood T cell repertoires in COVID-19. The assay was immunoSEQ multiplex PCR, and TCRdb's table has in-frame clones only and misses some. The sample consists of approximately 90,000 clones, 65% to 85% of them appearing once. Sequencing was carried out using peripheral blood. The origin of the receptors is a man aged 65 to 79 with acute or convalescent COVID-19.

CDR3 loop: CAISSRSGGAYNEQFF. CDR3 bases: TGTGCCATCAGTTCGCGGAGCGGGGGGGCGTATAATGAGCAGTTCTTC. The V gene is TRBV10-3, the J gene TRBJ2-1; 10 nucleotides line up with TRBD2. This CDR3 has 16 residues. V dropped 5 bases and J dropped 7; count of bases not matched to a gene: 11. Per germline, CDR1 ENHRY and CDR2 SYGVKD.

The gene calls are TRBV11-3 and TRBJ2-1, with D possibly being TRBD2 (5 bases). The CDR3 runs to 17 residues. Trimming stripped 5 bases from V and 8 bases from J, with 25 bases between. Germline CDR1 is SGHNT and CDR2 is YENEEA. For the CDR3, the DNA is TGTGCCAGCAGCCACCCGCAAATCGTCCGGGGTGAGGATGAGCAGTTCTTC. This gives the protein CASSHPQIVRGEDEQFF.

The chain has TRBV11-2 and TRBJ1-1; weak D call: TRBD1 (5 bases). Trimming pared 5 bases from V and 11 bases from J, leaving 18 bases between. The length of the CDR3 is 13 residues. CDR1 is SGHAT and CDR2 is FQNNGV in the germline V gene. CDR3 amino acids: CASSPSRDSWAFF. The CDR3 DNA follows: TGTGCCAGCAGCCCAAGCAGAGACAGCTGGGCTTTCTTT.

This clone was counted only a few times. CDR3 coding DNA: TGCGCCAGCAGTGTCTGGAACACCGGGGAGCTGTTTTTT. Translated: CASSVWNTGELFF. The V and J genes are TRBV10-2 and TRBJ2-2, with D uncertain. The CDR3 has 13 residues. Per germline, CDR1 WSHSY and CDR2 SAAADI. The V gene lost 4 bases and the J gene lost 1 base, with 4 bases spanning the gap.

The chain uses TRBV5-4 and TRBJ2-2; tentative D call: TRBD2 (7 bases). Germline V gene lookup returns CDR1 SGHNT and CDR2 YYREEE (reference sequence). This CDR3 is 15 amino acids long. Trimming removed 4 bases from V and 7 bases from J, with 17 bases in between. The CDR3 spells CASSGARGQGGELFF. The CDR3 DNA follows: TGTGCCAGCAGCGGGGCGCGGGGGCAGGGCGGGGAGCTGTTTTTT.

The chain has TRBV3-1 (or the pseudogene TRBV3-2) and TRBJ2-1, with TRBD2 identical over 12 bases. Germline V lookup: CDR1 LGHDT, CDR2 YNNKEL (reference sequence). V lost 3 bases, J lost 3 bases, and 3 bases stayed unmatched. The length of the CDR3 is 16 residues. The CDR3 nucleotides read TGTGCCAGCAGCCACCAACTAGCGGGGGGCTACAATGAGCAGTTCTTC. As protein: CASSHQLAGGYNEQFF.

The rearrangement joins TRBV5-1 to TRBJ2-7; 7 bases map to TRBD1. J lost 4 bases, V lost 1 base, and 8 bases had no gene match. This CDR3 contains 15 residues. Germline values: CDR1 SGHRS, CDR2 YFSETQ. In DNA form, the CDR3 reads TGCGCCAGCAGCTTGTCACAGGGGATGAAGTACGAGCAGTACTTC. Encoded protein: CASSLSQGMKYEQYF.

V and J are TRBV21-1 and TRBJ2-6; the tabulated D call, TRBD1, remains unverified against the DNA. TRBV21-1 is recorded as a pseudogene. The CDR3 extends over 17 amino acids. CDR3 nucleotide sequence: TGTGCCAGCAGGTTGAACAGGGCCCTCTCTGGGGCCAACGTCCTGACTTTC. It specifies CASRLNRALSGANVLTF.

V gene TRBV5-1 combines with J gene TRBJ1-4, with TRBD1 matching over 7 bases. In germline, CDR1 is SGHRS, CDR2 YFSETQ. There are 13 residues in the CDR3. The J segment lost 6 bases and the V segment lost 2 bases, leaving 1 base of the junction unmatched. The CDR3 sequence is CASSFGTDEKLFF. The CDR3 nucleotides are TGCGCCAGCAGCTTCGGGACAGATGAAAAACTGTTTTTT.

The chain recombines TRBV7-9 with TRBJ2-1; tentatively, D is TRBD1 (6 bases). The CDR3 contains 12 residues. Germline V gene data show CDR1 as SEHNR and CDR2 as FQNEAQ (reference sequence). Between the trimmed V and J ends, which lost 4 bases and 8 bases, there was a span of 9 bases. In DNA, the CDR3 is TGTGCCAGCAGCTGGGCAGGGGATGAGCAGTTCTTC. Protein: CASSWAGDEQFF.

The CDR3 loop is CASSIGASYGYTF. CDR3 nucleotide sequence: TGTGCCAGTAGTATTGGGGCCTCCTATGGCTACACCTTC. The chain recombines TRBV19 with TRBJ1-2, with a weak D call TRBD1 (5 bases). The length of the CDR3 is 13 residues. V shed 3 bases and J shed 4 bases, with 9 bases lying between them. The germline CDR1 and CDR2 sequences are LNHDA and SQIVND (reference sequence).

Here the CDR3 DNA reads TGTGCCACCAGTGATCCTAGCGGGGGGTACAATGAGCAGTTCTTC. As protein: CATSDPSGGYNEQFF. The V and J genes are TRBV24-1 and TRBJ2-1, with 11 bases that match TRBD2. With 3 bases clipped from V and 4 bases from J, the junction kept 1 base outside the gene matches. The CDR3 runs 15 residues. Germline V gives CDR1 KGHDR, CDR2 SFDVKD.

The chain carries TRBV5-4 and TRBJ2-1; 8 nucleotides match TRBD2. Trimming removed 4 bases from V and 10 bases from J; junction bases left unmatched: 16. Per the germline V gene, CDR1 is SGHNT and CDR2 is YYREEE (reference sequence). The CDR3 has 16 amino acids. CDR3: CASSPRVGGARREQFF. In DNA, the CDR3 is TGTGCCAGCAGCCCCAGGGTCGGGGGGGCAAGAAGGGAGCAGTTCTTC.

V is TRBV19 and J is TRBJ1-5; D may be TRBD1 (5 bases). Looked up from germline, CDR1 is LNHDA and CDR2 is SQIVND (reference sequence). The V gene lost 8 bases and the J gene lost 4 bases, with 15 bases spanning the gap. The CDR3 length is 14 residues. CDR3 nucleotides: TGTGCCAGTCACCCCGTTACAGGTAATCAGCCCCAGCATTTT. It translates to CASHPVTGNQPQHF.

This chain joins TRBV18 and TRBJ2-2; D is undetermined. The germline CDR1 and CDR2 sequences are KGHSH and LQKENI. V shed 6 bases and J shed 3 bases, with 5 bases lying between them. The CDR3 loop spans 12 amino acids. CDR3 amino acids: CASSPDTGELFF. DNA of the CDR3: TGTGCCAGCTCGCCGGACACCGGGGAGCTGTTTTTT.

This chain links TRBV20-1 with TRBJ1-5; D might be TRBD1 (5 bases). This CDR3 contains 11 residues. CDR1 is DFQATT and CDR2 is SNEGSKA in the germline V gene (reference sequence). As DNA, the CDR3 is TGCAGCCCCCTAGCGGGGCACCAGCAGCATTTT. It translates to CSPLAGHQQHF.

This clone was observed a single time. The J gene is TRBJ2-1, the V gene TRBV7-9; the match to TRBD2 covers 7 bases. V gave up 2 bases and J gave up 3 bases; unmatched junction bases: 4. The CDR3 totals 15 residues. From germline, CDR1 is SEHNR and CDR2 FQNEAQ (reference sequence). The CDR3 coding sequence is TGTGCCAGCAGCTTAAAGCGGGGAGACTACAATGAGCAGTTCTTC. Translation gives CASSLKRGDYNEQFF.

This rearrangement joins TRBV5-1 to TRBJ2-1, with 8 bases fitting TRBD1. Germline CDR1 is SGHRS and CDR2 is YFSETQ. The CDR3 length is 17 residues. V trimming: 4 bases; J trimming: 3 bases; junction bases outside the gene matches: 12. The CDR3 reads CASSQTISGGIYNEQFF. Here the CDR3 DNA reads TGCGCCAGCAGCCAAACCATATCAGGGGGCATCTACAATGAGCAGTTCTTC.

This clone came up a few times. J is TRBJ2-1 and V is TRBV5-1; 8 nucleotides line up with TRBD2. Per germline, CDR1 SGHRS and CDR2 YFSETQ. This CDR3 contains 14 residues. V shed 3 bases and J 5 bases; nucleotides not matched to a gene: 4. This chain's CDR3 is CASSYSSGHNEQFF. DNA of the CDR3: TGCGCCAGCAGCTATTCTAGCGGGCACAATGAGCAGTTCTTC.

The V and J genes are TRBV7-9 and TRBJ2-5, with D possibly matching TRBD2 (6 bases). The ends were cut back, 8 bases at V and 6 bases at J, with 10 bases in the middle. The germline V gene encodes CDR1 SEHNR and CDR2 FQNEAQ (reference sequence). This CDR3 comprises 11 residues. This CDR3 is CASGGEQTQYF. CDR3 DNA: TGTGCCAGCGGAGGGGAACAGACCCAGTACTTC.

DNA for the CDR3: TGTGCCAGCAGCTTGGTGGGACAGATTCGGTCACCCCTCCACTTT. Residues: CASSLVGQIRSPLHF. The chain has TRBV5-8 and TRBJ1-6; 7 positions agree with TRBD1. Germline assignment: CDR1 SGHTS and CDR2 YDEGEE. The CDR3 contains 15 residues. V trimming: 0 bases; J trimming: 10 bases; junction bases outside the gene matches: 7.

The chain carries TRBV5-1 and TRBJ2-3; 15 bases are a match to TRBD2. Germline assignment: CDR1 SGHRS and CDR2 YFSETQ. J was trimmed by 5 bases and V by 2 bases; bases with no gene match: 6. The CDR3 length is 17 residues. The CDR3 here is CASSFGLAGGPGDTQYF. The CDR3 DNA is TGCGCCAGCAGCTTCGGACTAGCGGGGGGGCCAGGAGATACGCAGTATTTT.

CDR3 in DNA: TGCAGTGCTGGGGAGGGTGAGCAGTACTTC. This encodes CSAGEGEQYF. The rearrangement joins TRBV20-1 to TRBJ2-7, with 7 bases identical to TRBD2. Germline V gene sequence: CDR1 DFQATT, CDR2 SNEGSKA (reference sequence). V lost 5 bases to trimming and J lost 7 bases; unmatched junction nucleotides: 2. This CDR3 contains 10 residues.

The chain links TRBV2 to TRBJ2-1, with 9 bases lining up with TRBD2. There are 14 residues in the CDR3. Unmatched junction bases numbered 9, after V lost 8 bases and J lost 7 bases. Germline loops: CDR1 SNHLY, CDR2 FYNNEI. CDR3 sequence: CASSRLAGSNEQFF. CDR3 nucleotide sequence: TGTGCCAGCTCTCGGCTAGCGGGGTCGAATGAGCAGTTCTTC.